This passage covers 32 T cell receptor beta chains from one sample sequenced in a study of T cells in Graves' hyperthyroidism and ophthalmopathy. TCR beta CDR3 region amplification was performed from RNA transcripts. A first-round RT-PCR of the TCR CDR3 used the HTBI primer set. TCRdb re-derived calls from the multiplex PCR reads in MiXCR, one entry per CDR3 protein. The profile shows about 500,000 distinct CDR3 sequences, approximately 15% of them singletons. Sequenced input: blood. These receptors were collected from a woman younger than 30 with Graves' hyperthyroidism.

This clonotype was seen more than once but under ten times. The genes are TRBV7-9 and TRBJ2-4; TRBD1 is a possible D gene (5 bases). In germline, CDR1 is SEHNR, CDR2 FQNEAQ (reference sequence). V dropped 2 bases and J dropped 2 bases, with 19 bases sitting between them. The CDR3 has 18 amino acids. The CDR3 region is CASSLNSGHRSTKNIQYF. As DNA, the CDR3 is TGTGCCAGCAGCTTAAATTCGGGCCACAGGAGTACCAAAAACATTCAGTACTTC.

In the case of this clonotype: This may stem from a read error, because a much larger clone lies one nucleotide away. Here the CDR3 omits its conserved ending phenylalanine or tryptophan, so a read error is the likely source. CDR3 protein: CAWNLQENTEAFS. CDR3 bases: TGTGCCTGGAACTTACAGGAAAACACTGAAGCTTTCTCT. The V and J genes are TRBV30 and TRBJ1-1; D might be TRBD1 (5 bases). V was clipped by 4 bases and J by 2 bases, with 11 bases between them. Germline lookup yields CDR1 GTSNPN and CDR2 SVGIG (reference sequence). The CDR3 loop spans 13 amino acids.

This clonotype occurred many times. The chain carries TRBV10-3 and TRBJ2-2, with TRBD2 matching over 13 bases. CDR3 length equals 16 residues. V was pared by 6 bases and J by 5 bases, with 6 bases of the junction left unmatched. Germline V lookup: CDR1 ENHRY, CDR2 SYGVKD. CDR3 nucleotide sequence: TGTGCCATCAGCCCGGGACTAGCGGGACGGACCGGGGAGCTGTTTTTT. Protein: CAISPGLAGRTGELFF.

This clonotype was detected a few times. The chain combines TRBV11-2 with TRBJ2-3; 9 bases agree with TRBD2. V shed 6 bases, J shed 4 bases, and the junction held 14 bases outside the gene matches. From germline, CDR1 is SGHAT and CDR2 FQNNGV. The CDR3 runs 17 residues. The CDR3 sequence: CASRTETFQREADTQYF. CDR3 sequence (DNA): TGTGCCAGCAGAACAGAAACGTTCCAGCGGGAGGCAGATACGCAGTATTTT.

This rearrangement joins TRBV6-1 to TRBJ1-2; 10 bases agree with TRBD1. CDR1 MNHNS and CDR2 SASEGT come from the germline V gene. The CDR3 has 16 amino acids. After removal of 5 bases from V and 2 bases from J, the junction contained 8 bases not matched to a gene. Here the CDR3 reads CASSRSRDRGNYGYTF. CDR3 nucleotide sequence: TGTGCCAGCAGTCGATCCCGGGACAGGGGAAACTATGGCTACACCTTC.

V is TRBV29-1 and J is TRBJ1-2; 12 bases are shared with TRBD1. The CDR3 extends over 16 amino acids. Per germline, CDR1 SQVTM and CDR2 ANQGSEA. Germline trimming cut 5 bases from V and 1 base from J; bases unmatched to any gene: 8. CDR3 nucleotide sequence: TGCAGCGTTCTGGGACAGGGGGCTAGCTTTAACTATGGCTACACCTTC. This translates into CSVLGQGASFNYGYTF.

The rearrangement links TRBV12-5 to TRBJ1-1; unclear D gene. V gave up 2 bases and J gave up 11 bases, with 15 bases separating them. CDR3 length: 13 residues. Germline V gene lookup returns CDR1 LGHNT and CDR2 FRNRAP. Here the CDR3 reads CASGLWVQGLAFF. The CDR3 DNA is TGTGCTAGTGGTTTGTGGGTACAAGGTCTGGCTTTCTTT.

This clonotype was counted ten times or more. The chain couples TRBV30 to TRBJ1-1; D uncertain. The CDR3 contains 16 residues. The V end lost 0 bases, the J end lost 0 bases, and 14 bases lay between the germline ends. The germline V gene has CDR1 GTSNPN and CDR2 SVGIG (reference sequence). CDR3 loop: CAWSVGVRKMNTEAFF. Written as DNA, the CDR3 is TGTGCCTGGAGTGTTGGGGTTCGGAAAATGAACACTGAAGCTTTCTTT.

V is TRBV2 and J is TRBJ1-2; a possible D gene is TRBD1 (5 bases). V was clipped by 7 bases and J by 8 bases, with 14 bases between them. The V gene's germline CDR1 is SNHLY and CDR2 FYNNEI. The CDR3 is 12 residues long. The CDR3 DNA reads TGTGCCAGCAATATGGACGGGGACGGCTACACCTTC. It encodes CASNMDGDGYTF.

This clonotype was seen ten or more times. J is TRBJ2-5 and V is TRBV4-1; D not certain. V was cut by 1 base and J by 5 bases, with 11 bases left in between. CDR1 and CDR2 from the germline V gene are MGHRA and YSYEKL. The CDR3 sequence is 14 residues long. The CDR3: CASSQGRGFETQYF. The CDR3 bases are TGCGCCAGCAGCCAAGGGCGCGGTTTTGAGACCCAGTACTTC.

This clonotype was found many times. The chain carries TRBV6-5 and TRBJ2-5; D possibly corresponds to TRBD2 (6 bases). Germline V gene sequence: CDR1 MNHEY, CDR2 SVGAGI. This CDR3 is built from 15 residues. Trimming stripped 0 bases from V and 5 bases from J, with 13 bases between. As DNA, the CDR3 is TGTGCCAGCAGTTACTCGGGGCGGGACGTGGAGACCCAGTACTTC. This gives the protein CASSYSGRDVETQYF.

The rearrangement links TRBV19 to TRBJ2-7; D is unclear. The germline CDR1 and CDR2 sequences are LNHDA and SQIVND (reference sequence). The CDR3 is made up of 12 amino acids. V was pared by 2 bases and J by 4 bases, with 6 bases between. CDR3: CASSILGYEQYF. For the CDR3, the DNA is TGTGCCAGTAGTATATTGGGTTACGAGCAGTACTTC.

This sequence joins TRBV19 and TRBJ1-6, with D possibly matching TRBD1 (6 bases). V lost 5 bases and J 5 bases, leaving 10 bases between the germline ends. The CDR3 is made up of 14 amino acids. The germline CDR1 and CDR2 sequences are LNHDA and SQIVND (reference sequence). DNA for the CDR3: TGTGCCAGTAGTCAGGGGACCAATAATTCACCCCTCCACTTT. Residues: CASSQGTNNSPLHF.

The chain joins TRBV19 to TRBJ1-2; D ambiguous. Germline assignment: CDR1 LNHDA and CDR2 SQIVND (reference sequence). V lost 3 bases and J lost 3, with 11 bases in between. This CDR3 spans 14 amino acids. The CDR3 DNA sequence: TGTGCCAGTAGTATTCCGGGCAGCGACTATGGCTACACCTTC. Its translation: CASSIPGSDYGYTF.

This rearrangement joins TRBV11-2 to TRBJ1-6; 9 nucleotides line up with TRBD1. This CDR3 is built from 16 residues. The germline gives CDR1 SGHAT, CDR2 FQNNGV. After removal of 6 bases from V and 4 bases from J, the junction contained 7 bases not matched to a gene. The CDR3 is CASRSRDRVYNSPLHF. Written as DNA, the CDR3 is TGTGCCAGCAGATCCCGGGACAGGGTGTATAATTCACCCCTCCACTTT.

The V and J genes are TRBV30 and TRBJ1-5; no clear D gene. Trimming took off 0 bases at V and 5 bases at J, with 11 bases between the two ends. This CDR3 region has 14 residues. Germline V gives CDR1 GTSNPN, CDR2 SVGIG (reference sequence). The CDR3 loop reads CAWSVSMGDQPQHF. The CDR3 DNA reads TGTGCCTGGAGTGTAAGTATGGGTGATCAGCCCCAGCATTTT.

This clonotype was counted many times. This chain joins TRBV9 and TRBJ2-3; the D is unclear. The germline CDR1 and CDR2 sequences are SGDLS and YYNGEE. The length of the CDR3 is 16 residues. V was pared by 0 bases and J by 3 bases, with 14 bases between. CDR3 region: CASSVVGRTYTDTQYF. The CDR3 DNA reads as TGTGCCAGCAGCGTAGTTGGGCGGACCTATACAGATACGCAGTATTTT.

This clonotype was seen repeatedly, ten times or more. The gene calls are TRBV20-1 and TRBJ2-7, with D possibly TRBD1 on 6 matching bases. The CDR3 totals 11 residues. CDR1 and CDR2 from the germline V gene are DFQATT and SNEGSKA (reference sequence). V was shortened by 3 bases and J by 4 bases, with 7 bases between the two germline ends. CDR3 in DNA: TGCAGTGCTAGGAGGGGGTACGAGCAGTACTTC. This codes for CSARRGYEQYF.

This rearrangement joins TRBV19 to TRBJ2-7; 10 bases fit TRBD2. The CDR3 sequence is 16 residues long. Germline lookup yields CDR1 LNHDA and CDR2 SQIVND (reference sequence). The junction had 6 bases not matched to a gene; V was cut back by 2 bases and J by 2 bases. CDR3 in DNA: TGTGCCAGTAGTATAATTGAAGCGGGAGGGCCCTACGAGCAGTACTTC. It translates to CASSIIEAGGPYEQYF. Looking up the rest from reference TRBV19 and TRBJ2-7 gives the full variable domain: DGGITQSPKYLFRKEGQNVTLSCEQNLNHDAMYWYRQDPGQGLRLIYYSQIVNDFQKGDIAEGYSVSREKKESFPLTVTSAQKNPTAFYLCASSIIEAGGPYEQYFGPGTRLTVT.

The chain combines TRBV24-1 with TRBJ2-7, with 9 bases that match TRBD1. The V and J ends lost 3 bases and 5 bases, in that order; junction bases with no gene match: 10. The CDR3 contains 16 residues. Germline V CDR1 and CDR2: KGHDR, SFDVKD. This CDR3 is CATSDPGTGSPNEQYF. The CDR3 DNA follows: TGTGCCACCAGTGATCCCGGGACAGGGTCTCCCAACGAGCAGTACTTC.

This clonotype was counted many times. The chain combines TRBV5-1 with TRBJ1-3, with a weak D call TRBD1 (6 bases). This CDR3 contains 16 residues. Trimming removed 2 bases at V and 2 bases at J, with 14 bases between. In germline, CDR1 is SGHRS, CDR2 YFSETQ. The CDR3 here is CASSFRNREAGNTIYF. The CDR3 coding sequence is TGCGCCAGCAGCTTTCGGAACAGGGAGGCTGGAAACACCATATATTTT. Filled out from reference TRBV5-1 and TRBJ1-3, the complete variable domain reads KAGVTQTPRYLIKTRGQQVTLSCSPISGHRSVSWYQQTPGQGLQFLFEYFSETQRNKGNFPGRFSGRQFSNSRSEMNVSTLELGDSALYLCASSFRNREAGNTIYFGEGSWLTVV.

This clonotype was picked up many times. The gene calls are TRBV2 and TRBJ2-7, with D perhaps matching TRBD1 (6 bases). The V gene lost 5 bases and the J gene lost 1 base, with 12 bases spanning the gap. This CDR3 region has 14 residues. Germline V CDR1 and CDR2: SNHLY, FYNNEI. The CDR3 spells CASSPGDGSYEQYV. The CDR3 DNA sequence: TGTGCCAGCAGTCCAGGGGACGGATCCTACGAGCAGTACGTC.

The chain links TRBV11-2 to TRBJ2-4; no firm D call. This CDR3 region has 16 residues. Germline lookup yields CDR1 SGHAT and CDR2 FQNNGV. V dropped 1 base and J dropped 0 bases, with 10 bases sitting between them. The CDR3 protein is CASSLAESIAKNIQYF. The CDR3 DNA follows: TGTGCCAGCAGCTTAGCCGAATCGATAGCCAAAAACATTCAGTACTTC.

V usage is TRBV6-1 and J usage is TRBJ1-1; D is uncertain. V lost 6 bases and J lost 9, with 14 bases in between. Germline CDR1 and CDR2: MNHNS and SASEGT. The CDR3 is made up of 12 amino acids. Here the CDR3 DNA reads TGTGCCAGCAGCCCAAAAGGAGGTAAAGCTTTCTTT. Translation: CASSPKGGKAFF.

A note on this clonotype: A much larger clone differs from this one at a single base, so this may be a read error. The CDR3 loop reads CDTSRGTGRSYNEQFF. In DNA form, the CDR3 reads TGTGACACCAGCAGAGGGACAGGGAGGTCCTACAATGAGCAGTTCTTC. This rearrangement joins TRBV15 to TRBJ2-1, with 9 bases fitting TRBD1. CDR1 is LNHNV, CDR2 YYDKDF, per germline (reference sequence). The CDR3 consists of 16 residues.

The V and J genes are TRBV30 and TRBJ2-7; D not certain. The CDR3 has 13 residues. The V and J ends lost 1 base and 3 bases respectively, with 10 bases between them. Germline loops: CDR1 GTSNPN, CDR2 SVGIG (reference sequence). This CDR3 is CAWSGVNDYEQYF. CDR3 DNA sequence: TGTGCCTGGAGTGGCGTTAACGACTACGAGCAGTACTTC.

This clonotype was seen at least ten times. The CDR3 DNA reads as TGTGCCAGCAGTGGGGCCGCGACAGGGGGTTATGGCTACACCTTC. It is translated as CASSGAATGGYGYTF. The rearrangement uses TRBV27 and TRBJ1-2, with 9 bases that match TRBD1. The CDR3 length is 15 residues. V shed 5 bases, J shed 5 bases, and the junction held 9 bases outside the gene matches. The germline V gene has CDR1 MNHEY and CDR2 SMNVEV (reference sequence).

This clonotype was counted many times. J is TRBJ2-7 and V is TRBV12-3 or TRBV12-4, with D perhaps matching TRBD1 or TRBD2 (5 bases each). Between the trimmed V and J ends, which lost 6 bases and 7 bases, there was a span of 19 bases. This CDR3 has 14 residues. CDR3 bases: TGTGCCAGCAGCAACTCCAGGGCCACGGGGGAGCAGTACTTC. Protein: CASSNSRATGEQYF.

This chain joins TRBV2 and TRBJ1-2; 7 bases fit TRBD1. CDR1 is SNHLY, CDR2 FYNNEI, per germline. CDR3 size: 14 residues. The V segment lost 4 bases and the J segment 4 bases; nucleotides outside the gene matches: 6. CDR3 sequence reads: CASSGTGRGYGYTF. CDR3 DNA sequence: TGTGCCAGCAGTGGGACAGGCAGAGGCTATGGCTACACCTTC.

This clonotype appeared many times. The rearrangement joins TRBV3-1 to TRBJ1-4, with a weak D call TRBD1 (5 bases). The ends were cut back, 3 bases at V and 5 bases at J, with 13 bases in the middle. Germline V gives CDR1 LGHDT, CDR2 YNNKEL (reference sequence). The CDR3 is made up of 15 amino acids. This chain's CDR3 is CASSHYGGENEKLFF. CDR3 DNA: TGTGCCAGCAGCCATTATGGAGGGGAAAATGAAAAACTGTTTTTT.

This chain connects TRBV24-1 to TRBJ1-1; the D gene is possibly TRBD1 (6 bases). This CDR3 has 16 residues. CDR1 KGHDR and CDR2 SFDVKD come from the germline V gene. The V gene lost 2 bases and the J gene lost 7 bases, with 19 bases spanning the gap. For the CDR3, the DNA is TGTGCCACCAGTGATTGGGGGGCCGCTCCGGGTTTTGAAGCTTTCTTT. Translating it yields CATSDWGAAPGFEAFF.

There are many counts of this clonotype. The chain couples TRBV12-3 or TRBV12-4 to TRBJ1-5; no firm D call. This CDR3 is built from 12 residues. The ends were cut back, 8 bases at V and 0 bases at J, with 5 bases in the middle. This CDR3 reads CASGSSNQPQHF. The CDR3 region has the DNA TGTGCCAGCGGTAGTAGCAATCAGCCCCAGCATTTT.